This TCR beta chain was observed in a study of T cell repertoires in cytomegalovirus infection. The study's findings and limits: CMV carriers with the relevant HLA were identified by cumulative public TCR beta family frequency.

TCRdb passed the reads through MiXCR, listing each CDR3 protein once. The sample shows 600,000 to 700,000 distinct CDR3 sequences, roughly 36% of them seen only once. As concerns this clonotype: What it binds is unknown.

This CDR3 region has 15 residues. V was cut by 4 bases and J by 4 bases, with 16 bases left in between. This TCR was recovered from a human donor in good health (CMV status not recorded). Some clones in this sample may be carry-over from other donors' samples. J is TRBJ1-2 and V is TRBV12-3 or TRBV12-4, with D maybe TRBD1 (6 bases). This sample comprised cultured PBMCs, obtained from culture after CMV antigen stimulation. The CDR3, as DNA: TGTGCCAGCAGTTGGACAGAACTCTTAGGCTATGGCTACACCTTC. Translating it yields CASSWTELLGYGYTF.